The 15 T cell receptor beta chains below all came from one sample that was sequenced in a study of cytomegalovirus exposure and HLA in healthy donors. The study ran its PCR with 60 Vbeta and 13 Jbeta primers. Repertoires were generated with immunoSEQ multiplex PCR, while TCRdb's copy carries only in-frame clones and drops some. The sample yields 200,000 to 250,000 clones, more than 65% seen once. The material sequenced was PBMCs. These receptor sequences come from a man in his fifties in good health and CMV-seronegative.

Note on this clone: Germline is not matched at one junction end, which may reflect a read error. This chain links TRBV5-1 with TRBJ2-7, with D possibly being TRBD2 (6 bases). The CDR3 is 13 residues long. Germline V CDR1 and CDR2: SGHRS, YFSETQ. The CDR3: CASSGGSSYKQYF. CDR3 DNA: TGCGCCAGCAGTGGGGGGTCCTCCTACAAGCAGTACTTC. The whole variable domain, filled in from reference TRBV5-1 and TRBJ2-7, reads KAGVTQTPRYLIKTRGQQVTLSCSPISGHRSVSWYQQTPGQGLQFLFEYFSETQRNKGNFPGRFSGRQFSNSRSEMNVSTLELGDSALYLCASSGGSSYKQYFGPGTRLTVT.

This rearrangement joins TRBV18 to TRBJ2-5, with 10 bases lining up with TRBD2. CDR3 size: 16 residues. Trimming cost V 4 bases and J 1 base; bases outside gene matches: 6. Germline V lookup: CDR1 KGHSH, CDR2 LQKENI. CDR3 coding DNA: TGTGCCAGCTCACTACTAGCGGGATTAAGCCAAGAGACCCAGTACTTC. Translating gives CASSLLAGLSQETQYF.

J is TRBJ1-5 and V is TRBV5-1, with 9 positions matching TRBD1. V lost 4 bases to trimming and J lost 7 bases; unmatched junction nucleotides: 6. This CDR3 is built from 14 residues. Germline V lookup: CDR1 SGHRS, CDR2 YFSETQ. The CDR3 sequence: CASSAGQGEQPQHF. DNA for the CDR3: TGCGCCAGCAGCGCGGGACAGGGCGAACAGCCCCAGCATTTT.

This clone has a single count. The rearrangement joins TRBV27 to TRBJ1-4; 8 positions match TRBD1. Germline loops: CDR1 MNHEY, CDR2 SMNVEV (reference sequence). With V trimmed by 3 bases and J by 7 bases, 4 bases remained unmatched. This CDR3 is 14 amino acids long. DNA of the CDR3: TGTGCCAGCAGTTTGGACAGGGCAACTGAAAAACTGTTTTTT. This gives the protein CASSLDRATEKLFF.

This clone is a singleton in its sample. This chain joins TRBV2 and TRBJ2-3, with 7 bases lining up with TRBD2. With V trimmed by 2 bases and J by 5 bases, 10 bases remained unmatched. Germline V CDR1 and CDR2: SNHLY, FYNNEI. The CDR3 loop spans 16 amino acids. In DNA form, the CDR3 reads TGTGCCAGCAGTGAATTCTCCGGACTAGAACGAGATACGCAGTATTTT. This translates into CASSEFSGLERDTQYF.

CDR3 DNA: TGTGCCAGTAGTATAGAACTAACCACCGGGGAGCTGTTTTTT. Translated: CASSIELTTGELFF. The chain links TRBV19 to TRBJ2-2; D remains ambiguous. Germline-derived CDR1 and CDR2 are LNHDA and SQIVND (reference sequence). The CDR3 is 14 amino acids. Between the trimmed V and J ends, which lost 0 bases and 4 bases, there was a span of 6 bases.

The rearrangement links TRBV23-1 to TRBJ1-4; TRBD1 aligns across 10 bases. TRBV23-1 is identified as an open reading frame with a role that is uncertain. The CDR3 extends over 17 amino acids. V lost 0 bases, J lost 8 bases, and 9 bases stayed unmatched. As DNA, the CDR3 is TGCGCCAGCAGTCAATCCCGGGACAGGGGAGGTCGAGAAAAACTGTTTTTT. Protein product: CASSQSRDRGGREKLFF.

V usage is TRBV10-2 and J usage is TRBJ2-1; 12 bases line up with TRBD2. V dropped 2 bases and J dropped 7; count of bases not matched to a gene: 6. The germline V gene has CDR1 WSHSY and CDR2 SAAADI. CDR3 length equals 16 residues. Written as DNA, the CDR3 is TGCGCCAGCAGTGAGACCCGGACTAGCGGGATAAATGAGCAGTTCTTC. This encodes CASSETRTSGINEQFF.

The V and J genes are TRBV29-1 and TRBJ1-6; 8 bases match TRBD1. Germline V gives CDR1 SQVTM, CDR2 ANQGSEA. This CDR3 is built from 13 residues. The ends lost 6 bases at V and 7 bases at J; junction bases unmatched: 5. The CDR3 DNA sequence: TGCAGCGTAGGACAGGGTTTAAATTCACCCCTCCACTTT. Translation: CSVGQGLNSPLHF.

CDR3 region: CASRANNEQFF. CDR3 nucleotides: TGTGCCAGCAGGGCCAACAATGAGCAGTTCTTC. The chain recombines TRBV5-5 with TRBJ2-1; D is ambiguous. The CDR3 is 11 residues long. Trimming took 5 bases from V and 5 from J, leaving 5 bases between them. Germline V gives CDR1 SGHKS, CDR2 YYEKEE (reference sequence).

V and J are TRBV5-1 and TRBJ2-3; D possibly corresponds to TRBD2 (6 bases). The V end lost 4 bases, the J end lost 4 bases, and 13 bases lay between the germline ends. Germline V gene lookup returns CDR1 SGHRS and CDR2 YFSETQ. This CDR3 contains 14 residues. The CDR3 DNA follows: TGCGCCAGCAGCCCCCAAGCGGGTTCAGATACGCAGTATTTT. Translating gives CASSPQAGSDTQYF.

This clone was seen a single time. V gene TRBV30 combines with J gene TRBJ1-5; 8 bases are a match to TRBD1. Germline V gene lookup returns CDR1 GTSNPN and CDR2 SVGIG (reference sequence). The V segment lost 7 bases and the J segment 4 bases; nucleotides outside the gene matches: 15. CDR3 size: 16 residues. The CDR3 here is CAFTPDRGTGNQPQHF. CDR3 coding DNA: TGTGCCTTCACTCCCGACAGGGGAACTGGTAATCAGCCCCAGCATTTT. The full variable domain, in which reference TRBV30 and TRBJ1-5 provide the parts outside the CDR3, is SQTIHQWPATLVQPVGSPLSLECTVEGTSNPNLYWYRQAAGRGLQLLFYSVGIGQISSEVPQNLSASRPQDRQFILSSKKLLLSDSGFYLCAFTPDRGTGNQPQHFGDGTRLSIL.

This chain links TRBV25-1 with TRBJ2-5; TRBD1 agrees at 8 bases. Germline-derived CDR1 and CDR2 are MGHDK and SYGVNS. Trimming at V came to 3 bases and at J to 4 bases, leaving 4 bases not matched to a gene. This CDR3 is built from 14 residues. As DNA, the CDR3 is TGTGCCAGCAGTGATCTCGGACAGGGAGAGACCCAGTACTTC. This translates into CASSDLGQGETQYF.

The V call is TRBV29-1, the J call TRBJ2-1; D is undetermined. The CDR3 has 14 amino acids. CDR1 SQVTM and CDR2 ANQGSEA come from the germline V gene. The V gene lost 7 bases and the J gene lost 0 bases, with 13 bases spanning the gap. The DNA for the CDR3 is TGCAGCGGAGGAGTGGCGGTCTCCTACAATGAGCAGTTCTTC. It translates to CSGGVAVSYNEQFF.

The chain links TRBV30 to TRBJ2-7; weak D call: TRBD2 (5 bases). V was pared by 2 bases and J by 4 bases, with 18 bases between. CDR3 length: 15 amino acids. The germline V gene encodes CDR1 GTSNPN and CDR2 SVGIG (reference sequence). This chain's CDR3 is CAWSPGGPKFYEQYF. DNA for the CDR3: TGTGCCTGGAGTCCCGGAGGACCCAAATTTTACGAGCAGTACTTC.